This T cell receptor (beta chain) was captured by sequencing in a study of radiation and T cells in renal cell carcinoma. CDR1 is MDHEN and CDR2 is SYDVKM in the germline V gene. This CDR3 contains 15 residues. Trimming took 4 bases from V and 3 from J, leaving 15 bases between them. About this clone itself: Its antigen remains unknown.

The time point denotes: blood 4 weeks post-SBRT, at nephrectomy. Sample treatment: 15 Gy SBRT to primary tumor, nephrectomy 4 weeks later. Nephrectomy followed 15 Gy stereotactic body radiation by 4 weeks. After SBRT, blood was collected at 2 and 4 weeks, plus baseline. Clones were read by immunoSEQ multiplex PCR, and TCRdb kept only the in-frame ones, dropping some. The sample yields more than 120,000 clones, 86% seen once. Points from the study as a whole: Without pretreatment biopsies, baseline tumor clonotype presence was undetermined.

This clonotype was obtained from a woman aged 45 to 65 with renal cell carcinoma. This chain links TRBV28 with TRBJ1-1; D uncertain. The sequencing used blood, collected from a patient whose treatment included radiotherapy and nephrectomy. As DNA, the CDR3 is TGTGCCAGCAGTTCCCCAGGTTGGAAGGACACTGAAGCTTTCTTT. Translated, it gives CASSSPGWKDTEAFF.